The 2 T cell receptor beta chains below were found in one sample sequenced in a study of identical twins. TCRdb reprocessed the 5' RACE reads with MiXCR, giving one entry per CDR3 protein. The sample yields 640,000 or so distinct CDR3 sequences, roughly 6.2% seen once. Specimen: naive T cells sorted from blood. The receptor source for this set is a man aged 18 to 30 in good health.

This sequence joins TRBV7-3 and TRBJ2-3; TRBD1 matches at 7 bases. Per germline, CDR1 SGHTA and CDR2 FQGTGA. V shed 5 bases and J 1 base; nucleotides not matched to a gene: 3. The CDR3 has 14 residues. CDR3 in amino acids: CASSRDSRTDTQYF. The CDR3 coding sequence is TGTGCCAGCAGCCGGGACAGCCGCACAGATACGCAGTATTTT.

This clonotype occurred many times. The V gene is TRBV5-5, the J gene TRBJ2-2; D remains unclear. Germline V gene sequence: CDR1 SGHKS, CDR2 YYEKEE (reference sequence). This CDR3 comprises 14 residues. Trimming removed 2 bases at V and 0 bases at J, with 5 bases between. The CDR3 region is CASSFVPNTGELFF. CDR3 sequence (DNA): TGTGCCAGCAGCTTCGTACCGAACACCGGGGAGCTGTTTTTT.